This is a list of T cell receptor beta chains from one sample in a study of shared clonotypes between healthy human individuals. Profiled with immunoSEQ multiplex PCR; TCRdb holds only in-frame clones, not every one. The sample includes about 680,000 clones, around four fifths of them seen just once. The source material was memory CD4+ T cells sorted from blood. These receptors originate from a woman in her twenties or thirties in good health. Both conserved end residues are part of each CDR3. D genes are given only for firm matches. Clone size is stated in some rows and not others, as once, few, many or a class when expanded.

D	size	V	J	CDR3	DNA
TRBD1	.	TRBV10-1	TRBJ1-1	CASKPGQGAETEAFF	TGCGCCAGCAAGCCGGGACAGGGGGCAGAGACTGAAGCTTTCTTT
.	many	TRBV25-1	TRBJ2-5	CASSPPGIRGETQYF	TGTGCCAGCAGCCCACCCGGGATCCGGGGGGAGACCCAGTACTTC
TRBD2	.	TRBV5-4	TRBJ2-5	CASSQQAGVAETQYF	TGTGCCAGCAGCCAGCAAGCGGGAGTAGCAGAGACCCAGTACTTC
.	.	TRBV4-1	TRBJ2-1	CASSQDEGESSYNEQFF	TGCGCCAGCAGCCAAGATGAGGGGGAGAGCTCCTACAATGAGCAGTTCTTC
TRBD1	.	TRBV7-9	TRBJ2-7	CASSSGTGTSREQYF	TGTGCCAGCAGCTCGGGGACAGGGACCTCTCGAGAGCAGTACTTC
TRBD2	.	TRBV5-1	TRBJ2-3	CASSLVEASGGTDTQYF	TGCGCCAGCAGCTTGGTCGAGGCTAGCGGAGGCACAGATACGCAGTATTTT
.	.	TRBV25-1	TRBJ1-2	CASSEFYRESGYTF	TGTGCCAGCAGTGAATTTTACAGGGAAAGTGGCTACACCTTC
TRBD1	.	TRBV5-4	TRBJ2-7	CASSEGQGPTYEQYF	TGTGCCAGCAGCGAGGGACAGGGCCCAACCTACGAGCAGTACTTC
TRBD1	.	TRBV18	TRBJ2-7	CASSPRDRDSYEQYF	TGTGCCAGCTCACCCCGGGACAGGGATAGCTACGAGCAGTACTTC
.	.	TRBV28	TRBJ2-2	CASRGRTGELFF	TGTGCCAGCAGAGGCCGCACCGGGGAGCTGTTTTTT
.	few	TRBV6-6	TRBJ2-5	CASSYVGQIQETQYF	TGTGCCAGCAGTTACGTCGGACAGATACAAGAGACCCAGTACTTC
.	few	TRBV7-2	TRBJ1-1	CASSLTAVGNTEAFF	TGTGCCAGCAGCTTAACGGCAGTCGGCAACACTGAAGCTTTCTTT
.	.	TRBV5-4	TRBJ2-7	CASSLAPTTEQYF	TGTGCCAGCAGCTTGGCCCCGACTACTGAGCAGTACTTC
.	.	TRBV14	TRBJ1-5	CASSLQGHQPQHF	TGTGCCAGCAGTCTACAGGGTCATCAGCCCCAGCATTTT
.	.	TRBV2	TRBJ2-7	CASSSLSRGSYEQYF	TGTGCCAGCAGTTCGCTGAGCAGAGGCTCCTACGAGCAGTACTTC
.	.	TRBV19	TRBJ2-1	CASRPLRDSYNEQFF	TGTGCCAGTAGACCCTTGAGGGATTCCTACAATGAGCAGTTCTTC
.	few	TRBV28	TRBJ2-7	CASMVPPDEQYF	TGTGCCAGCATGGTTCCTCCTGACGAGCAGTACTTC
.	once	TRBV30	TRBJ2-7	CAWAGAAGFYEQYF	TGTGCCTGGGCAGGGGCCGCAGGTTTCTACGAGCAGTACTTC
TRBD1	.	TRBV7-9	TRBJ2-7	CASSLALPGGSYEQYF	TGTGCCAGCAGCTTAGCGTTACCAGGGGGATCCTACGAGCAGTACTTC
.	.	TRBV7-2	TRBJ1-5	CASSPRTSNQPQHF	TGTGCCAGCAGCCCCAGGACATCTAATCAGCCCCAGCATTTT
.	.	TRBV28	TRBJ2-7	CASYRDYEQYF	TGTGCCAGCTACAGGGATTACGAGCAGTACTTC
.	.	TRBV4-1	TRBJ2-5	CASSQDLGKGMYQETQYF	TGCGCCAGCAGCCAAGATCTAGGGAAAGGGATGTACCAAGAGACCCAGTACTTC
.	.	TRBV6-5	TRBJ1-2	CASSAGEHGYTF	TGTGCCAGCAGTGCAGGGGAACATGGCTACACCTTC
.	few	TRBV7-2	TRBJ2-2	CASLTRKGTNTGELFF	TGTGCCAGCTTGACCCGAAAGGGTACGAACACCGGGGAGCTGTTTTTT
.	.	TRBV25-1	TRBJ1-2	CASSDPRHALSRGYTF	TGTGCCAGCAGTGATCCCCGACACGCACTCAGTAGGGGCTACACCTTC
.	.	TRBV5-1	TRBJ1-2	CASSLTTSNGYTF	TGCGCCAGCAGCTTGACGACCTCGAATGGCTACACCTTC
.	.	TRBV27	TRBJ2-3	CASNSVTGASTDTQYF	TGTGCCAGCAACTCCGTGACGGGGGCAAGCACAGATACGCAGTATTTT
TRBD2	many	TRBV7-8	TRBJ2-5	CASSLWTSGGLLETQYF	TGTGCCAGCAGCTTATGGACTAGCGGTGGATTATTGGAGACCCAGTACTTC
.	few	TRBV6-5	TRBJ2-2	CASRLNTGELFF	TGTGCCAGCAGACTGAACACCGGGGAGCTGTTTTTT
TRBD1	.	TRBV27	TRBJ2-7	CASSIQPGQGYEQYF	TGTGCCAGCAGTATCCAACCGGGACAGGGTTACGAGCAGTACTTC
.	few	TRBV18	TRBJ1-1	CASSLDGLNTEAFF	TGTGCCAGCTCACTGGACGGATTGAACACTGAAGCTTTCTTT
.	.	TRBV28	TRBJ1-1	CASSPRSLAAFF	TGTGCCAGCAGTCCACGTTCCTTGGCAGCTTTCTTT